The rows below give T cell receptor beta chains drawn from one sample of a study of T cells after posttransplantation cyclophosphamide. Assay: immunoSEQ multiplex PCR; the TCRdb copy retains only in-frame clones and omits some. The sample presents tens of thousands of clones, none singletons. The sequenced sample was PBMCs. Receptors originate from a man aged 40-50 years in good health, CMV-negative, and a related stem cell transplant donor. Both conserved end residues are part of each CDR3. The D gene is left open where the match is weak. The listing skips clone size in some rows; elsewhere it reads once, few, many or a size class.

d_gene	v_gene	abundance	j_gene	CDR3nt	CDR3aa
.	TRBV7-9	many	TRBJ2-1	TGTGCCAGCAGCCGACACGGACAGGAGCAGTTCTTC	CASSRHGQEQFF
.	TRBV28	many	TRBJ2-7	TGTGCCAGCAGTTTTTCATTTACAGGGTTATACGAGCAGTACTTC	CASSFSFTGLYEQYF
TRBD2	TRBV5-1	many	TRBJ2-7	TGCGCCAGCAGCTTGGAAGCGGGAGGTGGCTACGAGCAGTACTTC	CASSLEAGGGYEQYF
TRBD2	TRBV5-1	many	TRBJ2-3	TGCGCCAGCAGCTTGGGCGGGGGGCAAGGACATACGCAGTATTTT	CASSLGGGQGHTQYF
.	TRBV11-2	many	TRBJ1-1	TGTGCCAGCAGCTTAGACGCAGGGGTAACCAACACTGAAGCTTTCTTT	CASSLDAGVTNTEAFF
.	TRBV19	few	TRBJ1-1	TGTGCCAGTAGTATTCAGGGTAGAGGCACTGGAGCCTTCTTT	CASSIQGRGTGAFF
.	TRBV19	many	TRBJ1-3	TGTGCCAGTAGTATCCTATATGAACCAGGCTCTGGAAACACCATATATTTT	CASSILYEPGSGNTIYF
.	TRBV30	many	TRBJ2-5	TGTGCCTGGAGCGATACTAGTGCGGAGACCCAGTACTTC	CAWSDTSAETQYF
.	TRBV5-1	many	TRBJ2-2	TGCGCCAGCAGCTTGCAGGGTCCCGACACCGGGGAGCTGTTTTTT	CASSLQGPDTGELFF
TRBD2	TRBV6-5	many	TRBJ2-7	TGTGCCAGCAGCCCCGGGACTAGCGGTTCCTACGAGCAGTACTTC	CASSPGTSGSYEQYF
.	TRBV6-5	many	TRBJ2-5	TGTGCCAGCACCCTGACTAAGGCGCGTGGAGAGACCCAGTACTTC	CASTLTKARGETQYF
TRBD1	TRBV19	many	TRBJ2-2	TGTGCCAGTAGTATAGACCAGGACAGGGGATCGAGCGGGGAGCTGTTTTTT	CASSIDQDRGSSGELFF
.	TRBV4-1	many	TRBJ2-1	TGCGCCAGCAGCCAATCGGGACTCCCGAGCTCCTACAATGAGCAGTTCTTC	CASSQSGLPSSYNEQFF
TRBD1	TRBV30	many	TRBJ2-2	TGTGCCTGGAGTCGGGGACAGGGGTCCGGGGAGCTGTTTTTT	CAWSRGQGSGELFF
TRBD1	TRBV5-5	many	TRBJ2-1	TGTGCCAGCAGCTTCAGGCCAGGGGGCATCAATGAGCAGTTCTTC	CASSFRPGGINEQFF
TRBD1	TRBV28	many	TRBJ2-7	TGTGCCATCACGTCGACAGGGGTTTTCGAGCAGTACTTC	CAITSTGVFEQYF
.	TRBV19	many	TRBJ2-5	TGTGCCAGTAGTATAGCGGCTAGTAAGGAGACCCAGTACTTC	CASSIAASKETQYF
.	TRBV29-1	many	TRBJ2-2	TGCAGCGTTGGAGAGGCCTTTGACACCGGGGAGCTGTTTTTT	CSVGEAFDTGELFF
.	TRBV6-5	.	TRBJ1-5	TGTGCCAGCAGGAGAGATCAGCCCCAGCATTTT	CASRRDQPQHF
TRBD2	TRBV30	many	TRBJ2-7	TGTGCCTGGGGCGGGAGTCACCCAGAGCAGTACTTC	CAWGGSHPEQYF
TRBD1	TRBV6-5	many	TRBJ1-5	TGTGCCAGCAGTTACTCCGCGACAGGGGGCCTACAGCCCCAGCATTTT	CASSYSATGGLQPQHF
.	TRBV7-2	many	TRBJ1-3	TGTGCCAGCAGCTTAATTACAACAGTCCCTGGAAACACCATATATTTT	CASSLITTVPGNTIYF
TRBD2	TRBV7-3	many	TRBJ2-1	TGTGCCAGCAGCTTAATGGCGACTAGCGCTTACAATGAGCAGTTCTTC	CASSLMATSAYNEQFF
.	TRBV5-6	many	TRBJ1-2	TGTGCCAGCAGCCCTCAGCCGGACATCTATGGCTACACCTTC	CASSPQPDIYGYTF
.	TRBV28	few	TRBJ2-1	TGTGCCAGCAGTTTAGGAGGAGGGGCTGGCAATGAGCAGTTCTTC	CASSLGGGAGNEQFF
TRBD2	TRBV5-4	many	TRBJ2-3	TGTGCCAGCAGCGGCGGGAGGAATACGCAGTATTTT	CASSGGRNTQYF
TRBD2	TRBV11-2	many	TRBJ2-7	TGTGCCAGCAGCTCTATACTAGCGGTATCCTACGAGCAGTACTTC	CASSSILAVSYEQYF
TRBD2	TRBV5-1	many	TRBJ2-7	TGCGCCAGCAGCCTTGCCAGCGGGGCCCGCGAGCAGTACTTC	CASSLASGAREQYF
TRBD2	TRBV29-1	many	TRBJ2-1	TGCAGCGTTGATTTAGCGGGAGTGCTTAATGAGCAGTTCTTC	CSVDLAGVLNEQFF
TRBD1	TRBV6-4	many	TRBJ2-2	TGTGCCAGCAGTGACAGGGGGCTTCCCCAGAACACCGGGGAGCTGTTTTTT	CASSDRGLPQNTGELFF
.	TRBV11-2	many	TRBJ2-1	TGTGCCAGCAGCTTATACTACAATGAGCAGTTCTTC	CASSLYYNEQFF
.	TRBV5-1	many	TRBJ2-1	TGCGCCAGCAGCCCCCCACTACAGGGCCGGGAGGTCTATGAGCAGTTCTTC	CASSPPLQGREVYEQFF
.	TRBV7-9	many	TRBJ1-5	TGTGCCAGCAGCCCTTCCTGGGGGGAGAGTCAGCCCCAGCATTTT	CASSPSWGESQPQHF
.	TRBV5-4	many	TRBJ1-3	TGTGCCAGCAGCTTCTACTCTGGAAACACCATATATTTT	CASSFYSGNTIYF